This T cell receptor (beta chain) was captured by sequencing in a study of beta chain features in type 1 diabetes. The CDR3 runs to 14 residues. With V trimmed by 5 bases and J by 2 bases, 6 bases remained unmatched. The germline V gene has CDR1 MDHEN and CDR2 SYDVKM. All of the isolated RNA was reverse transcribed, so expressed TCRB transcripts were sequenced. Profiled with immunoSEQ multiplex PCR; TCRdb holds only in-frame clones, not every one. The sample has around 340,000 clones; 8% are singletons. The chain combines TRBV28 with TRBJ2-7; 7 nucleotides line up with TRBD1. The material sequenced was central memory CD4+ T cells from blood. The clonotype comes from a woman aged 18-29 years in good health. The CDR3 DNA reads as TGTGCCAGCAGTATACTGACAGGGACCTACGAGCAGTACTTC. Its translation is CASSILTGTYEQYF.